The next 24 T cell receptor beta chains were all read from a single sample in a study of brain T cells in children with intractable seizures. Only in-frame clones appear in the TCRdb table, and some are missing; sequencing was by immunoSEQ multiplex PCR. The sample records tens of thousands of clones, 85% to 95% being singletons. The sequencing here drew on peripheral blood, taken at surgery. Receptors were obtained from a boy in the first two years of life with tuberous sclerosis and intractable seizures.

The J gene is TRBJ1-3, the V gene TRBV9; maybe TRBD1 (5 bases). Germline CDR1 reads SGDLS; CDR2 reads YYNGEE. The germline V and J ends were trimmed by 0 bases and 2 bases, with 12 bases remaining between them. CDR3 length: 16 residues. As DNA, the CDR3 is TGTGCCAGCAGCGTAGATGGGACCGCCCCTGGAAACACCATATATTTT. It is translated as CASSVDGTAPGNTIYF.

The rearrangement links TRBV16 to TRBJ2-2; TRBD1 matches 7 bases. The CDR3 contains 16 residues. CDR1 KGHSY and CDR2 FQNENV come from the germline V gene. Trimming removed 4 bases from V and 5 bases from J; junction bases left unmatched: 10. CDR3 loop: CASSPTMDRRTGELFF. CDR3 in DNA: TGTGCCAGCAGCCCAACGATGGACAGGCGTACCGGGGAGCTGTTTTTT. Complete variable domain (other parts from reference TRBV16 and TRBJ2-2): GEEVAQTPKHLVRGEGQKAKLYCAPIKGHSYVFWYQQVLKNEFKFLISFQNENVFDETGMPKERFSAKCLPNSPCSLEIQATKLEDSAVYFCASSPTMDRRTGELFFGEGSRLTVL.

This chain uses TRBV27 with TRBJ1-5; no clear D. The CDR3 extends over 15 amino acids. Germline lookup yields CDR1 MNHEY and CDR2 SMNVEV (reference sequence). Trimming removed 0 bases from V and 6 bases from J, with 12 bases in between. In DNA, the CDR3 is TGTGCCAGCAGTTTATCAGGCGGGCCCGGTCAGCCCCAGCATTTT. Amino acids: CASSLSGGPGQPQHF.

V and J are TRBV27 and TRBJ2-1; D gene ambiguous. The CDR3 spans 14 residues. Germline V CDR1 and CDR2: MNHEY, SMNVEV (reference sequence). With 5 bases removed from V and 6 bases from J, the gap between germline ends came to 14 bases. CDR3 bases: TGTGCCAGCAGTCCCCGCCCCGGCAGCAATGAGCAGTTCTTC. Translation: CASSPRPGSNEQFF.

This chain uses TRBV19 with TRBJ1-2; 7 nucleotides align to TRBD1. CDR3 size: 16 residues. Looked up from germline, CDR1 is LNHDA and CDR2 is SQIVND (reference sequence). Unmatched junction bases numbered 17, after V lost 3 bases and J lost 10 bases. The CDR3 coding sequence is TGTGCCAGTAGTATCGTCCGGGACAGTGTTGGGGGAGACTACACCTTC. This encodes CASSIVRDSVGGDYTF. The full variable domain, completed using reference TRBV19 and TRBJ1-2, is DGGITQSPKYLFRKEGQNVTLSCEQNLNHDAMYWYRQDPGQGLRLIYYSQIVNDFQKGDIAEGYSVSREKKESFPLTVTSAQKNPTAFYLCASSIVRDSVGGDYTFGSGTRLTVV.

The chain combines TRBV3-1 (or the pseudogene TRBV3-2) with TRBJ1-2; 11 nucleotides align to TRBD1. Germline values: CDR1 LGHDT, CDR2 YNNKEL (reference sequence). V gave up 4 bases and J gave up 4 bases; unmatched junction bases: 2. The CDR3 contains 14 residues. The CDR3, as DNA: TGTGCCAGCAGCCGGGACAGGGGGGTCTATGGCTACACCTTC. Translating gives CASSRDRGVYGYTF.

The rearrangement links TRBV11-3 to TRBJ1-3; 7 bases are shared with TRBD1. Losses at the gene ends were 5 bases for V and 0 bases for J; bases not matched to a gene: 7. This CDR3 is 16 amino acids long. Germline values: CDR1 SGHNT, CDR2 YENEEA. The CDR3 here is CASSTQQGSSGNTIYF. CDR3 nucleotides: TGTGCCAGCAGCACCCAACAGGGGAGCTCTGGAAACACCATATATTTT.

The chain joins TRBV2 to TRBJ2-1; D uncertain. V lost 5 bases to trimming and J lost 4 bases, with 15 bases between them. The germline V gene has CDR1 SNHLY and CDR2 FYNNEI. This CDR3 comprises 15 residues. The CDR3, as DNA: TGTGCCAGCAGTCCGCTAGGAGATAGGTACAATGAGCAGTTCTTC. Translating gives CASSPLGDRYNEQFF.

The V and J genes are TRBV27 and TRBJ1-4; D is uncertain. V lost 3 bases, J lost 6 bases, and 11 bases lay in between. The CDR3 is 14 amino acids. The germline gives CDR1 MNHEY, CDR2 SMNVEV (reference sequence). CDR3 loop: CASSLRSPHEKLFF. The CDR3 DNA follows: TGTGCCAGCAGTTTGCGGAGTCCCCATGAAAAACTGTTTTTT.

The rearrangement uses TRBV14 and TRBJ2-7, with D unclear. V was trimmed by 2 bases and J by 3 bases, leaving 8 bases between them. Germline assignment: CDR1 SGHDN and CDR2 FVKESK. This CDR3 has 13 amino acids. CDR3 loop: CASSQPHHYEQYF. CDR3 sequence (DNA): TGTGCCAGCAGCCAACCACACCACTACGAGCAGTACTTC.

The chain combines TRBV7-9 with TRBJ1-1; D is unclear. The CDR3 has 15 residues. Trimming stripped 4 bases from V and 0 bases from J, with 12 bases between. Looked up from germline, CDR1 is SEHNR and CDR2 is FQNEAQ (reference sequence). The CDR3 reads CASSYPVGMNTEAFF. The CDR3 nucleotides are TGTGCCAGCAGCTATCCGGTCGGCATGAACACTGAAGCTTTCTTT.

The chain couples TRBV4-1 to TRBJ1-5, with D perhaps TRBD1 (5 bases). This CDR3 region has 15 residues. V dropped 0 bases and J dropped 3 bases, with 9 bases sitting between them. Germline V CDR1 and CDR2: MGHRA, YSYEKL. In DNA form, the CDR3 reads TGCGCCAGCAGCCAAGAGCCCAGGGACAATCAGCCCCAGCATTTT. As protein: CASSQEPRDNQPQHF.

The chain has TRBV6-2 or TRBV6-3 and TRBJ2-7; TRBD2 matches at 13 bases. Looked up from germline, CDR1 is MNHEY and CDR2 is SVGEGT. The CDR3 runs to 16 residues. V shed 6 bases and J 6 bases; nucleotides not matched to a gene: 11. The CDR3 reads CASSDELAGGPGEQYF. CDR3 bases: TGTGCCAGCAGCGACGAACTAGCGGGAGGGCCAGGCGAGCAGTACTTC.

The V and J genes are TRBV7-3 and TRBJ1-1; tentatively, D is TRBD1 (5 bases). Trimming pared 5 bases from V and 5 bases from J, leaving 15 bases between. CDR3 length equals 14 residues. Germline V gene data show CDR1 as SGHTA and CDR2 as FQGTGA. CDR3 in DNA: TGTGCCAGCAGCCCGGCGGGACGAACAACTGAAGCTTTCTTT. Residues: CASSPAGRTTEAFF. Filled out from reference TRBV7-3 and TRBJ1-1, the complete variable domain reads GAGVSQTPSNKVTEKGKYVELRCDPISGHTALYWYRQSLGQGPEFLIYFQGTGAADDSGLPNDRFFAVRPEGSVSTLKIQRTERGDSAVYLCASSPAGRTTEAFFGQGTRLTVV.

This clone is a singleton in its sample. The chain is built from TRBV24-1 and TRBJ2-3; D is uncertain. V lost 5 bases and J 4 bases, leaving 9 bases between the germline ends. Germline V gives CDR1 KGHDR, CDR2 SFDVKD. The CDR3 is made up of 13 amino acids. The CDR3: CATSAFGSDTQYF. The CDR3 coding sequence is TGTGCCACCAGTGCCTTCGGATCAGATACGCAGTATTTT.

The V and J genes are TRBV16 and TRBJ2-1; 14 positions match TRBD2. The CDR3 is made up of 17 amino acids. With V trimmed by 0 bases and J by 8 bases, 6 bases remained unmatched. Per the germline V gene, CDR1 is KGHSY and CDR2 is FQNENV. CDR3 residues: CASSQSQTSGGAHEQFF. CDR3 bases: TGTGCCAGCAGCCAATCACAGACTAGCGGGGGGGCCCATGAGCAGTTCTTC. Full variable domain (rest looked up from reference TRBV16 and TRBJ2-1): GEEVAQTPKHLVRGEGQKAKLYCAPIKGHSYVFWYQQVLKNEFKFLISFQNENVFDETGMPKERFSAKCLPNSPCSLEIQATKLEDSAVYFCASSQSQTSGGAHEQFFGPGTRLTVL.

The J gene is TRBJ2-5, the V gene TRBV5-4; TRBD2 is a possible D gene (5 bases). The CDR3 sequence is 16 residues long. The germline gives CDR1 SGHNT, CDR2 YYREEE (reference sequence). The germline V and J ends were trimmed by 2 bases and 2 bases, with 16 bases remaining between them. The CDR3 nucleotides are TGTGCCAGCAGCTTTGAGAGGGCTAGGGTACAAGAGACCCAGTACTTC. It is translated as CASSFERARVQETQYF.

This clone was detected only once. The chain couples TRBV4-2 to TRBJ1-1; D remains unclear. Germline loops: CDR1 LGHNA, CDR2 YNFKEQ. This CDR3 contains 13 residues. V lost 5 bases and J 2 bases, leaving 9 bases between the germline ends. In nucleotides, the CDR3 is TGTGCCAGCAGCGACGCCCGCAACACTGAAGCTTTCTTT. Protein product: CASSDARNTEAFF.

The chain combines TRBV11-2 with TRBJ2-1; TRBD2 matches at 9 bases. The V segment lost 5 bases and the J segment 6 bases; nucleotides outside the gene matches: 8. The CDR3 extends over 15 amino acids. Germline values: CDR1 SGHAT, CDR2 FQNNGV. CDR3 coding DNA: TGTGCCAGCAGCAGATGGGCTAGCGGGACCAATGAGCAGTTCTTC. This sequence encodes CASSRWASGTNEQFF.

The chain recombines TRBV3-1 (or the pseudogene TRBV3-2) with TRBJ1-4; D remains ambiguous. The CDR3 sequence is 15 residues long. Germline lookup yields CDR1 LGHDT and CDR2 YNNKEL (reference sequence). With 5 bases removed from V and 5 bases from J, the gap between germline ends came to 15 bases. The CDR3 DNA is TGTGCCAGCAGCGGACGACGGAAACCGAATGAAAAACTGTTTTTT. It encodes CASSGRRKPNEKLFF.

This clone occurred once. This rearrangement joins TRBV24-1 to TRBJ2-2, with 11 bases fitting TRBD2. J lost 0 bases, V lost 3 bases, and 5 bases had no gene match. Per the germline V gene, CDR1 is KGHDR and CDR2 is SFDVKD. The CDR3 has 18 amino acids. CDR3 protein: CATSDTSGSSTNTGELFF. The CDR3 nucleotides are TGTGCCACCAGTGATACTAGCGGGAGTTCTACGAACACCGGGGAGCTGTTTTTT.

The CDR3 coding sequence is TGTGAGAGTAGTGTGGATCTCAGGGCAGGGAAACCCTACGAGCAGTACTTC. It codes for CESSVDLRAGKPYEQYF. The chain has TRBV19 and TRBJ2-7, with TRBD1 as a possible D gene (5 bases). The CDR3 extends over 17 amino acids. Germline CDR1 and CDR2: LNHDA and SQIVND (reference sequence).

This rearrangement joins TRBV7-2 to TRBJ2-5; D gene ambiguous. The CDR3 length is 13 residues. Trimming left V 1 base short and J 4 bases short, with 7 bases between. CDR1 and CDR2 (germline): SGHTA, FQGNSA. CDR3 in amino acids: CASSLGLRETQYF. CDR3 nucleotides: TGTGCCAGCAGCTTAGGGCTACGAGAGACCCAGTACTTC.

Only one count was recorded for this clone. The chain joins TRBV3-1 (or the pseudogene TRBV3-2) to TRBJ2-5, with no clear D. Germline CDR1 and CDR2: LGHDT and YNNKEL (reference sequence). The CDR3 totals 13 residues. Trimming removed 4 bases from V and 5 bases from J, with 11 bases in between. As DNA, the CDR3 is TGTGCCAGCAGCCGAGCTTATATGGAGACCCAGTACTTC. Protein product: CASSRAYMETQYF.